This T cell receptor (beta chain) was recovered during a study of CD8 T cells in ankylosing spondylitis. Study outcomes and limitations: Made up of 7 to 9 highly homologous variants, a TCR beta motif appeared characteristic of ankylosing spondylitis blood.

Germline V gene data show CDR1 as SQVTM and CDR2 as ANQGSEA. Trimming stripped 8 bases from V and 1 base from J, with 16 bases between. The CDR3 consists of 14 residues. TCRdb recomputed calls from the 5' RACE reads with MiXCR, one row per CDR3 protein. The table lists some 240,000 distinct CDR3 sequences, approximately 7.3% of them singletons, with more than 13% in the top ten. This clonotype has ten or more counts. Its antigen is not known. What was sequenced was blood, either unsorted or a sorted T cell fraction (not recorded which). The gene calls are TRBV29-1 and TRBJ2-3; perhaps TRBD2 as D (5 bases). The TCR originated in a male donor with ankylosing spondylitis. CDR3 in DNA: TGCAGCCTTGGAGGAGTGGGAGGCACAGATACGCAGTATTTT. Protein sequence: CSLGGVGGTDTQYF.